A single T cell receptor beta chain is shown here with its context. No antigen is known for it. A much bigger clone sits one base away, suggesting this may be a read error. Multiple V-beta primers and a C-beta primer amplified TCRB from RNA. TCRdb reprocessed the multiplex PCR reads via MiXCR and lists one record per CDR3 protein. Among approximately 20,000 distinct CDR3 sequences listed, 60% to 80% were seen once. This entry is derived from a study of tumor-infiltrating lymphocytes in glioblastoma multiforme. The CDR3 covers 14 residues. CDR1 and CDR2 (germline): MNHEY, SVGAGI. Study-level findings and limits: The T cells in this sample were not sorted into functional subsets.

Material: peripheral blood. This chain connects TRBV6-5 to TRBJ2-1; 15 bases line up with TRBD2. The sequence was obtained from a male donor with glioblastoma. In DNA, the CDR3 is TGTGCCCGCAGTGGACTAGCGGGGGGGGGGGAGCAGTTCTTC. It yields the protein CARSGLAGGGEQFF.